The 25 T cell receptor beta chains presented below share a single source sample, sequenced in a study of shared clonotypes between healthy human individuals. Clones were sequenced by immunoSEQ multiplex PCR, and TCRdb holds only the in-frame ones, with some missing. The profile shows approximately 2.5 million clones, approximately 94% of them singletons. The sequencing sample was made of naive CD4+ T cells sorted from blood. As for subset: CD45RA+ positively selected. The receptors here all came from a man between 18 and 35 years old in good health.

The V gene is TRBV28, the J gene TRBJ2-2; no firm D call. V was cut by 4 bases and J by 0 bases, with 6 bases left in between. The germline CDR1 and CDR2 sequences are MDHEN and SYDVKM. This CDR3 is 14 amino acids long. As DNA, the CDR3 is TGTGCCAGCAGTTGGTACCCGAACACCGGGGAGCTGTTTTTT. Protein product: CASSWYPNTGELFF.

As regards this clone: This same CDR3 is encoded by further DNA sequences in the sample. The chain employs TRBV5-1 and TRBJ2-5; TRBD2 agrees at 8 bases. V lost 2 bases and J lost 4; bases outside the gene matches: 4. The CDR3 is made up of 14 amino acids. Germline CDR1 reads SGHRS; CDR2 reads YFSETQ. Here the CDR3 reads CASSLTGGRETQYF. The CDR3 DNA reads as TGCGCCAGCAGCTTAACGGGAGGGAGAGAGACCCAGTACTTC.

The chain recombines TRBV11-1 with TRBJ2-2; D is ambiguous. The CDR3 runs to 14 residues. The ends were cut back, 6 bases at V and 1 base at J, with 9 bases in the middle. In germline, CDR1 is SGHAT, CDR2 FQDESV (reference sequence). DNA for the CDR3: TGTGCCAGCAGATATACGGGGAACACCGGGGAGCTGTTTTTT. It encodes CASRYTGNTGELFF.

The chain combines TRBV6-6 with TRBJ2-7; D is perhaps TRBD2 (6 bases). Germline CDR1 and CDR2: MNHNY and SVGAGI (reference sequence). Trimming pared 6 bases from V and 4 bases from J, leaving 19 bases between. The CDR3 has 15 residues. The CDR3 nucleotides are TGTGCCAGCAGCTTAGGGACGGGGAGGCGGTACGAGCAGTACTTC. It yields the protein CASSLGTGRRYEQYF.

Comment on this clone: This same CDR3 is encoded by further DNA sequences in the sample. The chain has TRBV18 and TRBJ2-3; D not resolved. Germline V lookup: CDR1 KGHSH, CDR2 LQKENI. The CDR3 is 13 amino acids. V gave up 5 bases and J gave up 0 bases, with 6 bases separating them. In DNA form, the CDR3 reads TGTGCCAGCTCATTAACTAGCACAGATACGCAGTATTTT. Translation gives CASSLTSTDTQYF.

As for this clone: Other DNA sequences in this sample translate to the same CDR3. The chain joins TRBV19 to TRBJ1-5, with TRBD1 matching 11 bases. Trimming at V came to 5 bases and at J to 5 bases, leaving 2 bases not matched to a gene. This CDR3 has 14 residues. CDR1 is LNHDA, CDR2 SQIVND, per germline (reference sequence). This CDR3 is CASSSGQGDQPQHF. CDR3 nucleotides: TGTGCCAGTAGTTCGGGACAGGGGGATCAGCCCCAGCATTTT.

This rearrangement joins TRBV5-1 to TRBJ2-6; 9 bases fit TRBD1. J gave up 1 base and V 4 bases, and 3 bases lay outside the gene matches. The CDR3 totals 16 residues. The germline V gene has CDR1 SGHRS and CDR2 YFSETQ. The DNA for the CDR3 is TGCGCCAGCAGCCCGGGGACAGGGTCTGGGGCCAACGTCCTGACTTTC. Encoded protein: CASSPGTGSGANVLTF.

The rearrangement joins TRBV6-5 to TRBJ2-5; 7 positions agree with TRBD2. The CDR3 has 14 residues. Per germline, CDR1 MNHEY and CDR2 SVGAGI. The V and J ends lost 6 bases and 5 bases, in that order; junction bases with no gene match: 9. CDR3 residues: CASRTRDYRETQYF. Written as DNA, the CDR3 is TGTGCCAGCAGGACCCGGGACTACCGGGAGACCCAGTACTTC.

The V call is TRBV5-1, the J call TRBJ1-1; a possible D gene is TRBD1 (5 bases). The CDR3 is made up of 15 amino acids. Germline V gene sequence: CDR1 SGHRS, CDR2 YFSETQ. V lost 0 bases to trimming and J lost 5 bases, with 14 bases between them. The CDR3 coding sequence is TGCGCCAGCAGCTTGGAGTCGGGGGTGGGGACTGAAGCTTTCTTT. Translation: CASSLESGVGTEAFF.

J is TRBJ2-7 and V is TRBV19, with 8 bases identical to TRBD1. The V gene's germline CDR1 is LNHDA and CDR2 SQIVND (reference sequence). The CDR3 loop spans 14 amino acids. J gave up 2 bases and V 4 bases, and 4 bases lay outside the gene matches. The CDR3 here is CASSTRDRTYEQYF. The CDR3 DNA sequence: TGTGCCAGTAGTACTCGGGACAGGACCTACGAGCAGTACTTC.

The V gene is TRBV28, the J gene TRBJ2-1; 11 bases agree with TRBD2. Germline V gene lookup returns CDR1 MDHEN and CDR2 SYDVKM. The CDR3 totals 15 residues. V shed 5 bases, J shed 5 bases, and the junction held 5 bases outside the gene matches. CDR3 sequence: CASSLTSGGNNEQFF. CDR3 coding DNA: TGTGCCAGCAGTCTTACTAGCGGGGGTAACAATGAGCAGTTCTTC.

This clone was recorded only once. The CDR3 protein is CASSPWDRGNSPLHF. The CDR3 coding sequence is TGTGCCAGCTCACCTTGGGACAGGGGAAATTCACCCCTCCACTTT. This sequence joins TRBV18 and TRBJ1-6; 10 bases fit TRBD1. CDR1 and CDR2 from the germline V gene are KGHSH and LQKENI. The CDR3 runs to 15 residues. The V segment lost 3 bases and the J segment 7 bases; nucleotides outside the gene matches: 3.

About this clone itself: At one boundary the junction diverges from the germline segment, which might be a read error. The chain links TRBV7-9 to TRBJ1-2; D is unresolved. The CDR3 length is 12 residues. Germline lookup yields CDR1 SEHNR and CDR2 FQNEAQ (reference sequence). The CDR3 nucleotides are TGTGCCAGCAGCTTAGTAGTCCGGGCAATGATCTTC. It encodes CASSLVVRAMIF. The entire variable domain, with the rest obtained from reference TRBV7-9 and TRBJ1-2, is as follows: DTGVSQNPRHKITKRGQNVTFRCDPISEHNRLYWYRQTLGQGPEFLTYFQNEAQLEKSRLLSDRFSAERPKGSFSTLEIQRTEQGDSAMYLCASSLVVRAMIFGSGTRLTVV.

This chain joins TRBV18 and TRBJ2-7; 11 bases match TRBD2. This CDR3 is 16 amino acids long. With V trimmed by 3 bases and J by 3 bases, 7 bases remained unmatched. Per the germline V gene, CDR1 is KGHSH and CDR2 is LQKENI. CDR3 nucleotides: TGTGCCAGCTCACCGGGTACTAGCGGGAGTAACTACGAGCAGTACTTC. Translation gives CASSPGTSGSNYEQYF.

The CDR3 sequence: CAWGTPQGSSPLHF. The CDR3 DNA is TGTGCCTGGGGGACCCCTCAGGGTAGTTCACCCCTCCACTTT. The chain carries TRBV30 and TRBJ1-6; tentative D call: TRBD1 (5 bases). CDR3 length: 14 amino acids. Germline V gives CDR1 GTSNPN, CDR2 SVGIG (reference sequence). V lost 5 bases, J lost 9 bases, and 17 bases lay in between.

On this clone itself: Other DNA sequences within the sample encode an identical CDR3. This sequence joins TRBV11-2 and TRBJ2-5; D gene ambiguous. This CDR3 contains 13 residues. The V end was cut by 0 bases, the J end by 5 bases, with 7 bases between. Germline CDR1 SGHAT, CDR2 FQNNGV. The CDR3 loop reads CASSLDLRETQYF. As DNA, the CDR3 is TGTGCCAGCAGCTTAGATCTACGGGAGACCCAGTACTTC.

The chain recombines TRBV14 with TRBJ2-1; a weak D match, TRBD2 (6 bases). V gave up 1 base and J gave up 2 bases, with 15 bases separating them. This CDR3 has 17 amino acids. Germline CDR1 SGHDN, CDR2 FVKESK. CDR3 loop: CASSQGYSGNPYNEQFF. The CDR3 DNA reads as TGTGCCAGCAGCCAAGGTTATAGCGGAAACCCCTACAATGAGCAGTTCTTC.

The chain links TRBV5-4 to TRBJ1-1, with D uncertain. Per germline, CDR1 SGHNT and CDR2 YYREEE (reference sequence). V dropped 0 bases and J dropped 0 bases, with 9 bases sitting between them. The CDR3 runs to 15 residues. The CDR3 protein is CASSLGGGMNTEAFF. Here the CDR3 DNA reads TGTGCCAGCAGCTTGGGCGGAGGGATGAACACTGAAGCTTTCTTT.

Of note for this clone: The sample has other DNA sequences that encode this CDR3 too. The chain links TRBV7-9 to TRBJ2-3, with D perhaps given as TRBD1 or TRBD2 (5 bases each). Trimming stripped 1 base from V and 2 bases from J, with 13 bases between. From germline, CDR1 is SEHNR and CDR2 FQNEAQ (reference sequence). The CDR3 consists of 16 residues. The CDR3 protein is CASSLVLAGATDTQYF. CDR3 DNA sequence: TGTGCCAGCAGCTTAGTGCTAGCTGGGGCCACAGATACGCAGTATTTT. The entire variable domain, with the rest obtained from reference TRBV7-9 and TRBJ2-3, is as follows: DTGVSQNPRHKITKRGQNVTFRCDPISEHNRLYWYRQTLGQGPEFLTYFQNEAQLEKSRLLSDRFSAERPKGSFSTLEIQRTEQGDSAMYLCASSLVLAGATDTQYFGPGTRLTVL.

This clone was recorded once. The gene calls are TRBV6-6 and TRBJ1-3; no reliable D call. The CDR3 runs to 13 residues. Trimming shortened V by 7 bases and J by 2 bases, and 9 bases separated the two germline ends. Per germline, CDR1 MNHNY and CDR2 SVGAGI (reference sequence). CDR3 sequence: CASTWDPGNTIYF. The CDR3 coding sequence is TGTGCCAGCACCTGGGATCCTGGAAACACCATATATTTT.

V gene TRBV5-4 combines with J gene TRBJ2-2, with TRBD2 matching over 7 bases. The germline V gene encodes CDR1 SGHNT and CDR2 YYREEE (reference sequence). CDR3 length: 17 residues. V trimming: 4 bases; J trimming: 3 bases; junction bases outside the gene matches: 12. CDR3 nucleotide sequence: TGTGCCAGCAGCGTATTTTTGTCAGCGGGACACACCGGGGAGCTGTTTTTT. Translation: CASSVFLSAGHTGELFF.

This sequence joins TRBV11-3 and TRBJ2-2; 8 nucleotides align to TRBD1. J lost 1 base, V lost 4 bases, and 5 bases had no gene match. CDR1 and CDR2 from the germline V gene are SGHNT and YENEEA. This CDR3 is 16 amino acids long. The CDR3 spells CASSSAGTGNTGELFF. For the CDR3, the DNA is TGTGCCAGCAGCTCGGCCGGGACAGGGAACACCGGGGAGCTGTTTTTT.

The chain joins TRBV5-8 to TRBJ2-3; tentative D call: TRBD2 (5 bases). Trimming cost V 5 bases and J 0 bases, with 7 bases left between them. This CDR3 contains 13 residues. Germline V gives CDR1 SGHTS, CDR2 YDEGEE. The CDR3 region is CASRWTSTDTQYF. CDR3 sequence (DNA): TGTGCCAGCAGGTGGACTAGCACAGATACGCAGTATTTT.

The V call is TRBV2, the J call TRBJ2-6; 8 bases are a match to TRBD2. V gave up 0 bases and J gave up 4 bases; unmatched junction bases: 2. Germline CDR1 SNHLY, CDR2 FYNNEI. The length of the CDR3 is 16 residues. The CDR3 nucleotides read TGTGCCAGCAGTGAAGCGCGGGGGGACGGGGCCAACGTCCTGACTTTC. This codes for CASSEARGDGANVLTF.

The V gene is TRBV10-3, the J gene TRBJ2-5; D remains ambiguous. The J call may be in error: the DNA end matches TRBJ2-7 better. The CDR3 consists of 12 residues. Germline-derived CDR1 and CDR2 are ENHRY and SYGVKD. The CDR3 region is CAISEPSSEQYF. In DNA form, the CDR3 reads TGTGCCATCAGTGAGCCGAGTTCCGAGCAGTACTTC.